A selection of T cell receptor beta chains follows, all from one sample in a study of shared clonotypes between healthy human individuals. Clones were read by immunoSEQ multiplex PCR, and TCRdb kept only the in-frame ones, dropping some. The data show about 470,000 clones, roughly 77% seen once. The sequenced material came from PBMCs. The source is a woman in her forties in good health. Some clones in this sample may be carry-over from other donors' samples. Each CDR3 is given with its conserved first and last residue. Fields, in order: J gene, clone size, V gene, D gene, CDR3 DNA, CDR3 protein. The D gene is left open where the match is weak. Some rows have no size entry. The others give once, few or many, or a class for an expanded clone.

>TRBJ1-1|-|TRBV7-3|-
TGTGCCAGCAGCCAAATACAGGGAAGTGAAGCTTTCTTT
CASSQIQGSEAFF
>TRBJ1-5|-|TRBV27|-
TGTGCCAGCAGTTTTGCAGAGTCTCAGCCCCAGCATTTT
CASSFAESQPQHF
>TRBJ1-1|-|TRBV19|TRBD1
TGTGCCAGTAGCTGGACAGGGGGAGTCACTGAAGCTTTCTTT
CASSWTGGVTEAFF
>TRBJ2-7|-|TRBV28|-
TGTGCCAGCACGGGTAGGGCCCCTTCCTACGAGCAGTACTTC
CASTGRAPSYEQYF
>TRBJ1-1|-|TRBV28|-
TGTGCCAGCAGCCGAAACTTGAACACTGAAGCTTTCTTT
CASSRNLNTEAFF
>TRBJ2-1|-|TRBV5-4|TRBD2
TGTGCCAGCAGCTTGGGGCCTAGCGGGAGGATCCCCTCCTACAATGAGCAGTTCTTC
CASSLGPSGRIPSYNEQFF
>TRBJ2-3|-|TRBV27|-
TGTGCCAGCAGTTTAGCGGACCCGAGCGGTACGCAGTATTTT
CASSLADPSGTQYF
>TRBJ2-3|once|TRBV4-1|-
TGCGCCAGCAGCCAAGATCCGGGAAGGACAGATACGCAGTATTTT
CASSQDPGRTDTQYF
>TRBJ2-7|-|TRBV7-9|TRBD2
TGTGCCAGCAGCTTAGGAGCGGGAGGTTATTACGAGCAGTACTTC
CASSLGAGGYYEQYF
>TRBJ1-2|few|TRBV30|TRBD1
TGTGCCCAGATCCGGGACAGGGGTCTTTATGGCTACACCTTC
CAQIRDRGLYGYTF
>TRBJ1-2|-|TRBV19|TRBD1
TGTGCCAGTACCGCGGGACAGGGGTTTTCTAACTATGGCTACACCTTC
CASTAGQGFSNYGYTF
>TRBJ1-3|-|TRBV6-5|-
TGTGCCAGCAGTTACTCGTCAGACCCTGGAAACACCATATATTTT
CASSYSSDPGNTIYF
>TRBJ2-1|-|TRBV19|-
TGTGCCAGTAGCCGCGGGATCGACCATGGACATGAGCAGTTCTTC
CASSRGIDHGHEQFF
>TRBJ2-6|-|TRBV7-2|-
TGTGCCAGCAGCTTACTTACCTCCTCTGGGGCCAACGTCCTGACTTTC
CASSLLTSSGANVLTF
>TRBJ1-1|-|TRBV18|TRBD1
TGTGCCAGCTCACTCGGACAGGGCGCCGCGGCTTTCTTT
CASSLGQGAAAFF
>TRBJ2-2|-|TRBV6-5|-
TGTGCCAGCAGTCGAGGGATACGAAACACCGGGGAGCTGTTTTTT
CASSRGIRNTGELFF
>TRBJ2-2|once|TRBV5-8|-
TGTGCCAGCAGCATATATACCGGGGAGCTGTTTTTT
CASSIYTGELFF
>TRBJ1-4|few|TRBV4-1|-
TGCGCCAGCAGCTCCCGAGTCTCACAGGGAAATGAAAAACTGTTTTTT
CASSSRVSQGNEKLFF
>TRBJ1-4|-|TRBV4-1|-
TGCGCCAGCAGCCAAGGGACAGCAAATGAAAAACTGTTTTTT
CASSQGTANEKLFF
>TRBJ1-1|-|TRBV7-8|-
TGTGCCAGCAGCCTCCAGGGTGGGAACACTGAAGCTTTCTTT
CASSLQGGNTEAFF
>TRBJ2-1|-|TRBV7-9|TRBD1
TGTGCCAGCAGCGCGCGACAGGGGGCGTCCTACAATGAGCAGTTCTTC
CASSARQGASYNEQFF
>TRBJ2-3|-|TRBV28|-
TGTGCCAGCGGCTCGTATTGGAGGGGCACAGATACGCAGTATTTT
CASGSYWRGTDTQYF
>TRBJ2-6|-|TRBV30|-
TGTGCCTGGTTCTCGGTCGGGACCGTGTACTCTGGGGCCAACGTCCTGACTTTC
CAWFSVGTVYSGANVLTF
>TRBJ2-3|-|TRBV5-1|-
TGCGCCAGCAGCTTGGTTGGGCGGAACACAGATACGCAGTATTTT
CASSLVGRNTDTQYF
>TRBJ1-5|-|TRBV4-2|-
TGTGCCAGCAGCCAAGATGGGAGTCCGAATCAGCCCCAGCATTTT
CASSQDGSPNQPQHF
>TRBJ2-1|once|TRBV4-2|TRBD2
TGTGCCAGCAGCCTTAATAGCGGGAGGACTTACAATGAGCAGTTCTTC
CASSLNSGRTYNEQFF
>TRBJ1-2|-|TRBV28|-
TGTGCCAGCAGTTGGCAGTCCTATGGCTACACCTTC
CASSWQSYGYTF
>TRBJ2-7|-|TRBV28|TRBD2
TGTGCCAGCAGGACTAGCGGGAGTCACGAGCAGTACTTC
CASRTSGSHEQYF
>TRBJ1-1|-|TRBV5-1|-
TGCGCCAGCAGCTTGGTGGGCGGGTGGGACACTGAAGCTTTCTTT
CASSLVGGWDTEAFF
>TRBJ1-4|once|TRBV5-1|-
TGCGCCAGCAGCTTAAGCGCCGAGAATGAAAAACTGTTTTTT
CASSLSAENEKLFF
>TRBJ1-2|-|TRBV28|-
TGTGCCAGCAGTTCCGGAGTGGCTATCTATGGCTACACCTTC
CASSSGVAIYGYTF